These T cell receptor beta chains were read from a single sample in a study of cytomegalovirus exposure and HLA in healthy donors. Profiled with immunoSEQ multiplex PCR; TCRdb holds only in-frame clones, not every one. The data contain about 40,000 clones, roughly 89% of them singletons. Sequencing was carried out using PBMCs. Receptor source: a woman aged 40 to 49 in good health and CMV-seropositive. The CDR3 runs from the conserved cysteine through the conserved F or W. D genes are given only for firm matches. Not all rows give a size; the values are once, few, many and, for expanded clones, a class.

v_gene: TRBV30
d_gene: -
abundance: -
j_gene: TRBJ1-5
CDR3aa: CAWSWQSNQPQHF
CDR3nt: TGTGCCTGGAGTTGGCAGAGCAATCAGCCCCAGCATTTT

v_gene: TRBV10-3
d_gene: -
abundance: -
j_gene: TRBJ1-5
CDR3aa: CAIRGREDQPQHF
CDR3nt: TGTGCCATCAGGGGGCGGGAAGATCAGCCCCAGCATTTT

v_gene: TRBV10-3
d_gene: TRBD1
abundance: -
j_gene: TRBJ2-1
CDR3aa: CAISGTTGIIANEQFF
CDR3nt: TGTGCCATCAGTGGGACGACAGGGATTATCGCGAATGAGCAGTTCTTC

v_gene: TRBV30
d_gene: -
abundance: -
j_gene: TRBJ1-3
CDR3aa: CAWSLTGTGNTIYF
CDR3nt: TGTGCCTGGAGTCTAACAGGGACTGGAAACACCATATATTTT

v_gene: TRBV29-1
d_gene: -
abundance: -
j_gene: TRBJ1-2
CDR3aa: CSVSSGVRANYGYTF
CDR3nt: TGCAGCGTTTCCTCAGGGGTAAGGGCTAACTATGGCTACACCTTC

v_gene: TRBV6-5
d_gene: -
abundance: -
j_gene: TRBJ1-2
CDR3aa: CASAAGGADGYTF
CDR3nt: TGTGCCAGTGCCGCGGGGGGCGCAGATGGCTACACCTTC

v_gene: TRBV5-4
d_gene: TRBD2
abundance: -
j_gene: TRBJ2-2
CDR3aa: CASSLLVAGGPGELFF
CDR3nt: TGTGCCAGCAGCTTGTTGGTAGCGGGGGGGCCCGGGGAGCTGTTTTTT

v_gene: TRBV7-2
d_gene: TRBD1
abundance: -
j_gene: TRBJ2-5
CDR3aa: CASSAQGQGARETQYF
CDR3nt: TGTGCCAGCAGCGCACAGGGACAGGGGGCAAGGGAGACCCAGTACTTC

v_gene: TRBV27
d_gene: TRBD2
abundance: -
j_gene: TRBJ2-3
CDR3aa: CASRDLAGPGTDTQYF
CDR3nt: TGTGCCAGCAGAGACTTAGCGGGGCCGGGCACAGATACGCAGTATTTT

v_gene: TRBV15
d_gene: -
abundance: -
j_gene: TRBJ2-7
CDR3aa: CATSRAVTGLGEQYF
CDR3nt: TGTGCCACCAGCAGAGCGGTCACAGGGTTGGGCGAGCAGTACTTC

v_gene: TRBV19
d_gene: TRBD1
abundance: -
j_gene: TRBJ2-6
CDR3aa: CATRDRGSLSGANVLTF
CDR3nt: TGTGCCACGAGGGACAGAGGTTCCCTCTCTGGGGCCAACGTCCTGACTTTC

v_gene: TRBV9
d_gene: TRBD1
abundance: -
j_gene: TRBJ2-5
CDR3aa: CASSSRGQLYF
CDR3nt: TGTGCCAGCAGCAGTCGGGGACAGTTGTACTTC

v_gene: TRBV14
d_gene: -
abundance: few
j_gene: TRBJ1-1
CDR3aa: CASSQGGALNTEAFF
CDR3nt: TGTGCCAGCAGCCAAGGCGGGGCGCTGAACACTGAAGCTTTCTTT

v_gene: TRBV27
d_gene: TRBD1
abundance: -
j_gene: TRBJ1-2
CDR3aa: CASHKTGGGYGYTF
CDR3nt: TGTGCCAGTCACAAGACAGGGGGCGGCTATGGCTACACCTTC

v_gene: TRBV28
d_gene: -
abundance: -
j_gene: TRBJ1-4
CDR3aa: CASSIYSATNEKLFF
CDR3nt: TGTGCCAGCAGTATCTACAGTGCAACTAATGAAAAACTGTTTTTT

v_gene: TRBV6-5
d_gene: TRBD1
abundance: -
j_gene: TRBJ2-7
CDR3aa: CASSYPRQGVYEQYF
CDR3nt: TGTGCCAGCAGTTATCCCAGACAGGGGGTGTACGAGCAGTACTTC

v_gene: TRBV6-1
d_gene: TRBD1
abundance: -
j_gene: TRBJ2-1
CDR3aa: CASSEEGANYNEQFF
CDR3nt: TGTGCCAGCAGTGAAGAGGGGGCCAACTACAATGAGCAGTTCTTC

v_gene: TRBV29-1
d_gene: TRBD1
abundance: -
j_gene: TRBJ2-2
CDR3aa: CSVGQFITNTGELFF
CDR3nt: TGCAGCGTGGGACAGTTCATTACAAACACCGGGGAGCTGTTTTTT

v_gene: TRBV28
d_gene: -
abundance: -
j_gene: TRBJ2-3
CDR3aa: CASSSYTDTQYF
CDR3nt: TGTGCCAGCAGTTCGTACACAGATACGCAGTATTTT

v_gene: TRBV10-3
d_gene: TRBD1
abundance: -
j_gene: TRBJ2-3
CDR3aa: CAIKGDRLQDTQYF
CDR3nt: TGTGCCATCAAAGGGGACAGGCTCCAAGATACGCAGTATTTT

v_gene: TRBV28
d_gene: TRBD1
abundance: -
j_gene: TRBJ1-4
CDR3aa: CASYVAGGEKLFF
CDR3nt: TGTGCCAGCTATGTCGCAGGGGGTGAAAAACTGTTTTTT

v_gene: TRBV7-9
d_gene: -
abundance: -
j_gene: TRBJ2-7
CDR3aa: CASRLQGTYEQYF
CDR3nt: TGTGCCAGCAGGCTCCAGGGAACCTACGAGCAGTACTTC

v_gene: TRBV6-5
d_gene: TRBD1
abundance: -
j_gene: TRBJ1-5
CDR3aa: CASRDRAGRNQPQHF
CDR3nt: TGTGCCAGCAGGGACAGGGCAGGTCGCAATCAGCCCCAGCATTTT

v_gene: TRBV7-9
d_gene: TRBD1
abundance: -
j_gene: TRBJ1-6
CDR3aa: CASSLGKSTGGNSPLHF
CDR3nt: TGTGCCAGCAGCTTAGGCAAAAGCACAGGGGGGAATTCACCCCTCCACTTT

v_gene: TRBV25-1
d_gene: TRBD1
abundance: -
j_gene: TRBJ2-4
CDR3aa: CASSGQGPRIQYF
CDR3nt: TGTGCCAGCAGTGGACAGGGGCCACGCATTCAGTACTTC

v_gene: TRBV15
d_gene: -
abundance: -
j_gene: TRBJ2-2
CDR3aa: CATSRDRQLDNTGELFF
CDR3nt: TGTGCCACCAGCAGAGATCGACAACTCGATAACACCGGGGAGCTGTTTTTT

v_gene: TRBV5-1
d_gene: -
abundance: once
j_gene: TRBJ2-3
CDR3aa: CASSFQGGEADTQYF
CDR3nt: TGCGCCAGCAGCTTCCAGGGAGGTGAGGCAGATACGCAGTATTTT

v_gene: TRBV28
d_gene: -
abundance: -
j_gene: TRBJ2-5
CDR3aa: CASRWGVETQYF
CDR3nt: TGTGCCAGCAGATGGGGGGTGGAGACCCAGTACTTC

v_gene: TRBV5-8
d_gene: TRBD1
abundance: -
j_gene: TRBJ2-1
CDR3aa: CASSALGGQGESEQFF
CDR3nt: TGTGCCAGCAGCGCACTAGGGGGACAGGGGGAAAGTGAGCAGTTCTTC

v_gene: TRBV6-5
d_gene: -
abundance: -
j_gene: TRBJ1-1
CDR3aa: CASTPPAGEAFF
CDR3nt: TGTGCCAGCACCCCGCCGGCGGGCGAAGCTTTCTTT

v_gene: TRBV25-1
d_gene: -
abundance: once
j_gene: TRBJ2-2
CDR3aa: CASSELINRVDTGELFF
CDR3nt: TGTGCCAGCAGTGAATTAATAAACAGGGTAGACACCGGGGAGCTGTTTTTT

v_gene: TRBV4-3
d_gene: -
abundance: once
j_gene: TRBJ1-2
CDR3aa: CASSQDLGSAGVGYTF
CDR3nt: TGCGCCAGCAGCCAAGATTTGGGTTCCGCAGGGGTCGGCTACACCTTC

v_gene: TRBV5-4
d_gene: TRBD2
abundance: once
j_gene: TRBJ2-5
CDR3aa: CASSFGGTSGGQETQYF
CDR3nt: TGTGCCAGCAGCTTTGGTGGGACTAGCGGGGGACAAGAGACCCAGTACTTC

v_gene: TRBV7-2
d_gene: -
abundance: few
j_gene: TRBJ2-3
CDR3aa: CASSLSKPGRADTQYF
CDR3nt: TGTGCCAGCAGCTTGTCCAAACCCGGGAGAGCAGATACGCAGTATTTT

v_gene: TRBV27
d_gene: -
abundance: few
j_gene: TRBJ2-7
CDR3aa: CASSSRPGSSYEQYF
CDR3nt: TGTGCCAGCAGTTCGCGGCCAGGGTCCTCCTACGAGCAGTACTTC

v_gene: TRBV27
d_gene: -
abundance: -
j_gene: TRBJ1-4
CDR3aa: CASSSATNEKLFF
CDR3nt: TGTGCCAGCAGTTCAGCAACTAATGAAAAACTGTTTTTT

v_gene: TRBV5-1
d_gene: TRBD2
abundance: -
j_gene: TRBJ2-1
CDR3aa: CASSSLGQTGTSGNNEQFF
CDR3nt: TGCGCCAGCAGCTCGCTGGGGCAGACCGGGACTAGCGGAAACAATGAGCAGTTCTTC

v_gene: TRBV18
d_gene: -
abundance: -
j_gene: TRBJ1-1
CDR3aa: CASSPPGRVGAFF
CDR3nt: TGTGCCAGCTCACCACCGGGCAGAGTCGGCGCTTTCTTT

v_gene: TRBV4-3
d_gene: -
abundance: -
j_gene: TRBJ1-3
CDR3aa: CASSQERQSSGNTIYF
CDR3nt: TGCGCCAGCAGCCAAGAGCGACAGAGCTCTGGAAACACCATATATTTT

v_gene: TRBV18
d_gene: TRBD1
abundance: few
j_gene: TRBJ1-4
CDR3aa: CASSRSGTGGEKLFF
CDR3nt: TGTGCCAGCTCACGCTCCGGGACAGGGGGCGAAAAACTGTTTTTT

v_gene: TRBV9
d_gene: -
abundance: -
j_gene: TRBJ2-5
CDR3aa: CASSVGGRETQYF
CDR3nt: TGTGCCAGCAGCGTAGGGGGGAGGGAGACCCAGTACTTC

v_gene: TRBV5-1
d_gene: TRBD1
abundance: -
j_gene: TRBJ2-7
CDR3aa: CASSSAGTGGYEQYF
CDR3nt: TGCGCCAGCAGCAGCGCCGGGACAGGTGGGTACGAGCAGTACTTC

v_gene: TRBV6-5
d_gene: -
abundance: -
j_gene: TRBJ2-7
CDR3aa: CASRLLQGGEQYF
CDR3nt: TGTGCCAGCCGTCTATTGCAGGGGGGCGAGCAGTACTTC

v_gene: TRBV11-2
d_gene: -
abundance: -
j_gene: TRBJ2-7
CDR3aa: CASSSLEGINEQYF
CDR3nt: TGTGCCAGCAGCTCCCTCGAGGGCATCAACGAGCAGTACTTC

v_gene: TRBV5-1
d_gene: -
abundance: -
j_gene: TRBJ1-5
CDR3aa: CASSLDGGRSNQPQHF
CDR3nt: TGCGCCAGCAGCTTGGATGGAGGACGGAGCAATCAGCCCCAGCATTTT

v_gene: TRBV6-5
d_gene: TRBD1
abundance: -
j_gene: TRBJ2-7
CDR3aa: CASSTGVSNEQYF
CDR3nt: TGTGCCAGCAGTACAGGGGTGTCAAACGAGCAGTACTTC

v_gene: TRBV5-8
d_gene: TRBD1
abundance: -
j_gene: TRBJ1-1
CDR3aa: CASILGGPTEAFF
CDR3nt: TGTGCCAGCATCTTAGGGGGCCCCACTGAAGCTTTCTTT

v_gene: TRBV10-3
d_gene: -
abundance: once
j_gene: TRBJ2-2
CDR3aa: CAISESVRQGRNTGELFF
CDR3nt: TGTGCCATCAGTGAGTCTGTTAGGCAGGGCCGGAACACCGGGGAGCTGTTTTTT

v_gene: TRBV11-2
d_gene: TRBD1
abundance: -
j_gene: TRBJ2-7
CDR3aa: CASSLPPTGVPYEQYF
CDR3nt: TGTGCCAGCAGCTTACCCCCGACAGGGGTCCCCTACGAGCAGTACTTC

v_gene: TRBV10-3
d_gene: -
abundance: few
j_gene: TRBJ1-5
CDR3aa: CAVSPYNQPQHF
CDR3nt: TGTGCCGTTTCCCCCTACAATCAGCCCCAGCATTTT

v_gene: TRBV9
d_gene: -
abundance: once
j_gene: TRBJ1-4
CDR3aa: CASSVGGPEKLFF
CDR3nt: TGTGCCAGCAGCGTAGGGGGGCCAGAAAAACTGTTTTTT